This T cell receptor beta chain is drawn from a study of blood T cell repertoires in COVID-19. Study details: The origin of the acute and convalescent COVID-19 samples was the United States, Italy and Spain. The cDNA or gDNA used as material had been derived from T cells, B-cell-depleted T cells, or PBMCs.

In the authors' workflow: How many nucleated cells were present was estimated from reference gene primer amplification. Profiling relied on immunoSEQ multiplex PCR, and the TCRdb table lists in-frame clones only, not all of them. For V, J and clone size, that table is used; D and trimming come from the DNA. The table includes about 260,000 clones, approximately 89% detected once. This clone appeared a few times. Those enrolled in Seattle joined during active infection and were followed longitudinally afterward. The sample was peripheral blood. This TCR was sampled from a woman aged 65 to 85 with COVID-19, enrolled during active disease.

The CDR3 nucleotides are TGTGCCAGCAGCGGATCTACAGGGTTCTTAGGGTATGATGAAAAACTGTTTTTT. This gives the protein CASSGSTGFLGYDEKLFF. The chain combines TRBV9 with TRBJ1-4, with a tentative D call TRBD1 (6 bases). Between the trimmed V and J ends, which lost 3 bases and 6 bases, there was a span of 24 bases. The CDR3 consists of 18 residues. Germline values: CDR1 SGDLS, CDR2 YYNGEE.